Each of the 24 T cell receptor beta chains below was sequenced from the same sample in a study of naive and memory T cell subsets. The beta constant-region primer was an equimolar mix of two oligonucleotides covering TRBC1 and TRBC2. Four rounds of PCR amplified the ligated cDNA using nested alpha and beta constant-region primers plus SP2. One entry per CDR3 protein, called by TCRdb with MiXCR from the UMI-ligation and nested PCR reads. Here the sample spans under 35,000 distinct CDR3 sequences, approximately 17% being singletons. Specimen: effector memory CD4+ T cells from blood. Subset defined: effector memory, CD45RA- CD27-. Receptors were obtained from a human donor in good health.

As DNA, the CDR3 is TGTGCCAGCAGCTTAAGAAGCTATGGCTACACCTTC. This sequence encodes CASSLRSYGYTF. The V and J genes are TRBV7-4 and TRBJ1-2; no reliable D call. The CDR3 totals 12 residues. V dropped 2 bases and J dropped 4 bases, with 5 bases sitting between them. Germline V CDR1 and CDR2: SGHVT, SQSDAQ.

This clonotype was recorded a few times. The gene calls are TRBV11-2 and TRBJ2-1, with D possibly matching TRBD2 (5 bases). CDR1 and CDR2 from the germline V gene are SGHAT and FQNNGV. This CDR3 is 15 amino acids long. V was cut by 2 bases and J by 0 bases, with 8 bases left in between. The CDR3: CASSLMLASYNEQFF. The CDR3 DNA follows: TGTGCCAGCAGCTTAATGCTAGCCTCCTACAATGAGCAGTTCTTC.

This chain links TRBV28 with TRBJ1-2, with D possibly being TRBD1 (6 bases). The CDR3 is 18 amino acids. Germline V gene lookup returns CDR1 MDHEN and CDR2 SYDVKM. The ends were cut back, 7 bases at V and 2 bases at J, with 26 bases in the middle. The CDR3: CASTSLRGNYGRNYGYTF. In nucleotides, the CDR3 is TGTGCCAGCACCTCGCTTAGGGGGAACTATGGCCGGAACTATGGCTACACCTTC.

The chain joins TRBV25-1 to TRBJ2-3; 8 bases are shared with TRBD2. CDR1 is MGHDK, CDR2 SYGVNS, per germline. Trimming at V came to 6 bases and at J to 11 bases, leaving 22 bases not matched to a gene. The CDR3 spans 17 residues. The CDR3 sequence is CASSPKGETLAGLWQYF. CDR3 nucleotide sequence: TGTGCCAGCAGCCCCAAAGGGGAGACCTTAGCGGGATTATGGCAGTATTTT. Full variable domain (remainder filled in from reference TRBV25-1 and TRBJ2-3): EADIYQTPRYLVIGTGKKITLECSQTMGHDKMYWYQQDPGMELHLIHYSYGVNSTEKGDLSSESTVSRIRTEHFPLTLESARPSHTSQYLCASSPKGETLAGLWQYFGPGTRLTVL.

This clonotype was counted between two and nine times. The junction and the germline gene differ at one end; a read error may be behind it. This chain uses TRBV28 with TRBJ2-3; D unresolved. From germline, CDR1 is MDHEN and CDR2 SYDVKM. The CDR3 has 9 residues. CDR3 in amino acids: CASTWRINF. In DNA, the CDR3 is TGTGCCAGCACCTGGCGTATAAATTTT.

This clonotype has ten or more counts. V usage is TRBV28 and J usage is TRBJ1-1; no clear D gene. Germline V gives CDR1 MDHEN, CDR2 SYDVKM. The CDR3 has 15 amino acids. V was pared by 8 bases and J by 0 bases, with 16 bases between. CDR3 coding DNA: TGTGCCAGCTTGGTTAAAGGCAGACTGAACACTGAAGCTTTCTTT. Its translation is CASLVKGRLNTEAFF.

The chain recombines TRBV6-1 with TRBJ2-7, with TRBD2 as a possible D gene (6 bases). Trimming took off 7 bases at V and 0 bases at J, with 10 bases between the two ends. The CDR3 is 13 amino acids. Germline assignment: CDR1 MNHNS and CDR2 SASEGT. The CDR3 reads CASNSGLSYEQYF. Here the CDR3 DNA reads TGTGCCAGCAATAGCGGCCTCTCCTACGAGCAGTACTTC.

This clonotype was observed a few times. This chain links TRBV28 with TRBJ2-2; 7 nucleotides line up with TRBD1. Trimming at V came to 4 bases and at J to 6 bases, leaving 8 bases not matched to a gene. CDR3 length: 15 residues. Germline CDR1 MDHEN, CDR2 SYDVKM. Here the CDR3 reads CASSSPTTGPGELFF. DNA for the CDR3: TGTGCCAGCAGTTCTCCTACGACAGGGCCCGGGGAGCTGTTTTTT.

This clonotype was counted at least ten times. The chain recombines TRBV18 with TRBJ1-3; no firm D call. Per the germline V gene, CDR1 is KGHSH and CDR2 is LQKENI. V lost 3 bases to trimming and J lost 1 base, with 13 bases between them. This CDR3 is 16 amino acids long. CDR3 sequence reads: CASSPKPVPSGNTIYF. The CDR3 DNA follows: TGTGCCAGCTCACCTAAGCCAGTGCCTTCTGGAAACACCATATATTTT.

The chain carries TRBV30 and TRBJ1-3; no reliable D call. Deletions cut 1 base from V and 0 bases from J, with 7 bases between. Germline V CDR1 and CDR2: GTSNPN, SVGIG (reference sequence). The CDR3 sequence is 14 residues long. The CDR3 is CAWSGEGSGNTIYF. The CDR3 nucleotides are TGTGCCTGGAGTGGTGAGGGCTCTGGAAACACCATATATTTT.

The chain carries TRBV5-1 and TRBJ2-5; 7 nucleotides match TRBD2. The CDR3 loop spans 15 amino acids. J lost 2 bases, V lost 1 base, and 5 bases had no gene match. The germline CDR1 and CDR2 sequences are SGHRS and YFSETQ. The CDR3 region is CASSLQRGGQETQYF. DNA of the CDR3: TGCGCCAGCAGCTTGCAGCGGGGAGGGCAAGAGACCCAGTACTTC.

This clonotype was seen ten or more times. The chain joins TRBV7-2 to TRBJ2-3, with 10 bases identical to TRBD1. The germline V gene has CDR1 SGHTA and CDR2 FQGNSA. The CDR3 totals 18 residues. With V trimmed by 2 bases and J by 5 bases, 13 bases remained unmatched. DNA for the CDR3: TGTGCCAGCAGCTTAACTCCCCATGGGACAGGGGAGGGAGATACGCAGTATTTT. Translating gives CASSLTPHGTGEGDTQYF.

This chain uses TRBV7-2 with TRBJ2-1, with 12 bases aligning to TRBD1. V lost 1 base and J lost 9; bases outside the gene matches: 7. The CDR3 has 16 amino acids. The V gene's germline CDR1 is SGHTA and CDR2 FQGNSA. The CDR3 bases are TGTGCCAGCAGCTTAGTGCGGGGACAGGGGGCTAGTGAGCAGTTCTTC. Protein: CASSLVRGQGASEQFF. The full variable domain, rest sourced from reference TRBV7-2 and TRBJ2-1, is GAGVSQSPSNKVTEKGKDVELRCDPISGHTALYWYRQSLGQGLEFLIYFQGNSAPDKSGLPSDRFSAERTGGSVSTLTIQRTQQEDSAVYLCASSLVRGQGASEQFFGPGTRLTVL.

This clonotype was recorded at least ten times. The chain employs TRBV11-2 and TRBJ2-3; the match to TRBD2 covers 7 bases. This CDR3 has 15 amino acids. CDR1 and CDR2 (germline): SGHAT, FQNNGV. Trimming at V came to 1 base and at J to 5 bases, leaving 6 bases not matched to a gene. The CDR3 sequence is CASSLVRGGRDTQYF. The CDR3 bases are TGTGCCAGCAGCTTAGTAAGGGGAGGGCGAGATACGCAGTATTTT.

This clonotype appeared many times. This chain links TRBV11-2 with TRBJ1-2; maybe TRBD1 (6 bases). CDR3 length equals 16 residues. In germline, CDR1 is SGHAT, CDR2 FQNNGV. V shed 9 bases and J shed 6 bases, with 26 bases lying between them. The CDR3: CARTGDRLFAWNGYTF. The CDR3 region has the DNA TGTGCCAGGACGGGCGACAGGTTATTTGCTTGGAATGGCTACACCTTC.

The chain couples TRBV24-1 to TRBJ2-1; 11 bases are a match to TRBD2. CDR3 length: 18 amino acids. Per the germline V gene, CDR1 is KGHDR and CDR2 is SFDVKD. J gave up 3 bases and V 4 bases, and 10 bases lay outside the gene matches. The CDR3 region has the DNA TGTGCCACCAGTGACCCGGAACCTGGACTAGCGGGCTACAATGAGCAGTTCTTC. Protein sequence: CATSDPEPGLAGYNEQFF.

Regarding this clonotype: Sequence at one end of the junction differs from germline and may be a read error. The chain couples TRBV11-2 to TRBJ2-6; 7 bases align to TRBD1. There are 14 residues in the CDR3. Germline V lookup: CDR1 SGHAT, CDR2 FQNNGV. The CDR3 reads CASSLVTGANVPTF. DNA of the CDR3: TGTGCCAGCAGCTTAGTTACAGGGGCCAACGTCCCGACTTTC. Looking up the rest from reference TRBV11-2 and TRBJ2-6 gives the full variable domain: EAGVAQSPRYKIIEKRQSVAFWCNPISGHATLYWYQQILGQGPKLLIQFQNNGVVDDSQLPKDRFSAERLKGVDSTLKIQPAKLEDSAVYLCASSLVTGANVPTFGAGSRLTVL.

The rearrangement uses TRBV7-8 and TRBJ2-7; D may correspond to TRBD1 or TRBD2 (6 bases each). V shed 4 bases and J shed 7 bases, with 20 bases lying between them. The CDR3 consists of 15 residues. Germline V gives CDR1 SGHVS, CDR2 FQNEAQ. Here the CDR3 reads CASSSRDTLGGEQYF. In nucleotides, the CDR3 is TGTGCCAGCAGCTCGCGGGACACCTTGGGGGGAGAGCAGTACTTC.

This clonotype was found many times. The chain uses TRBV28 and TRBJ2-3; D may match TRBD1 or TRBD2 (5 bases each). Trimming stripped 1 base from V and 3 bases from J, with 8 bases between. The germline V gene encodes CDR1 MDHEN and CDR2 SYDVKM. This CDR3 comprises 14 residues. The CDR3 DNA follows: TGTGCCAGCAGTTTATCAGGGACGACAGATACGCAGTATTTT. It specifies CASSLSGTTDTQYF.

This clonotype was counted many times. The rearrangement joins TRBV6-2 or TRBV6-3 to TRBJ1-5; no clear D. CDR3 length equals 12 residues. V was clipped by 3 bases and J by 5 bases, with 5 bases between them. CDR1 is MNHEY and CDR2 is SVGEGT in the germline V gene. CDR3 in amino acids: CASSYGDQPQHF. In DNA form, the CDR3 reads TGTGCCAGCAGTTATGGGGATCAGCCCCAGCATTTT.

The V and J genes are TRBV19 and TRBJ2-2, with a possible D match to TRBD2 (7 bases). The CDR3 consists of 17 residues. With 6 bases removed from V and 4 bases from J, the gap between germline ends came to 21 bases. The germline V gene encodes CDR1 LNHDA and CDR2 SQIVND (reference sequence). In nucleotides, the CDR3 is TGTGCCAGTAGCTCACAAGGGGGGGACTTGTTCACCGGGGAGCTGTTTTTT. Its translation: CASSSQGGDLFTGELFF.

This chain connects TRBV28 to TRBJ1-1; the D gene is possibly TRBD1 (5 bases). Germline CDR1 reads MDHEN; CDR2 reads SYDVKM. Between the trimmed V and J ends, which lost 2 bases and 1 base, there was a span of 11 bases. The CDR3 is made up of 15 amino acids. CDR3 DNA sequence: TGTGCCAGCAGTTTACCAGGGCTTGCGAACACTGAAGCTTTCTTT. It is translated as CASSLPGLANTEAFF.

The gene calls are TRBV12-3 or TRBV12-4 and TRBJ2-3; 7 bases map to TRBD2. The V and J ends lost 6 bases and 3 bases, in that order; junction bases with no gene match: 9. CDR3 length: 15 amino acids. Written as DNA, the CDR3 is TGTGCCAGCAGACAACTAGCGTCGGGGACAGATACGCAGTATTTT. Its translation: CASRQLASGTDTQYF.

This clonotype occurred a few times. The chain uses TRBV29-1 and TRBJ2-7, with 11 bases aligning to TRBD2. The CDR3 contains 15 residues. J gave up 0 bases and V 7 bases, and 8 bases lay outside the gene matches. Per germline, CDR1 SQVTM and CDR2 ANQGSEA. CDR3 region: CSATGTSGRSYEQYF. In DNA, the CDR3 is TGCAGCGCCACGGGGACTAGCGGCCGCTCCTACGAGCAGTACTTC.